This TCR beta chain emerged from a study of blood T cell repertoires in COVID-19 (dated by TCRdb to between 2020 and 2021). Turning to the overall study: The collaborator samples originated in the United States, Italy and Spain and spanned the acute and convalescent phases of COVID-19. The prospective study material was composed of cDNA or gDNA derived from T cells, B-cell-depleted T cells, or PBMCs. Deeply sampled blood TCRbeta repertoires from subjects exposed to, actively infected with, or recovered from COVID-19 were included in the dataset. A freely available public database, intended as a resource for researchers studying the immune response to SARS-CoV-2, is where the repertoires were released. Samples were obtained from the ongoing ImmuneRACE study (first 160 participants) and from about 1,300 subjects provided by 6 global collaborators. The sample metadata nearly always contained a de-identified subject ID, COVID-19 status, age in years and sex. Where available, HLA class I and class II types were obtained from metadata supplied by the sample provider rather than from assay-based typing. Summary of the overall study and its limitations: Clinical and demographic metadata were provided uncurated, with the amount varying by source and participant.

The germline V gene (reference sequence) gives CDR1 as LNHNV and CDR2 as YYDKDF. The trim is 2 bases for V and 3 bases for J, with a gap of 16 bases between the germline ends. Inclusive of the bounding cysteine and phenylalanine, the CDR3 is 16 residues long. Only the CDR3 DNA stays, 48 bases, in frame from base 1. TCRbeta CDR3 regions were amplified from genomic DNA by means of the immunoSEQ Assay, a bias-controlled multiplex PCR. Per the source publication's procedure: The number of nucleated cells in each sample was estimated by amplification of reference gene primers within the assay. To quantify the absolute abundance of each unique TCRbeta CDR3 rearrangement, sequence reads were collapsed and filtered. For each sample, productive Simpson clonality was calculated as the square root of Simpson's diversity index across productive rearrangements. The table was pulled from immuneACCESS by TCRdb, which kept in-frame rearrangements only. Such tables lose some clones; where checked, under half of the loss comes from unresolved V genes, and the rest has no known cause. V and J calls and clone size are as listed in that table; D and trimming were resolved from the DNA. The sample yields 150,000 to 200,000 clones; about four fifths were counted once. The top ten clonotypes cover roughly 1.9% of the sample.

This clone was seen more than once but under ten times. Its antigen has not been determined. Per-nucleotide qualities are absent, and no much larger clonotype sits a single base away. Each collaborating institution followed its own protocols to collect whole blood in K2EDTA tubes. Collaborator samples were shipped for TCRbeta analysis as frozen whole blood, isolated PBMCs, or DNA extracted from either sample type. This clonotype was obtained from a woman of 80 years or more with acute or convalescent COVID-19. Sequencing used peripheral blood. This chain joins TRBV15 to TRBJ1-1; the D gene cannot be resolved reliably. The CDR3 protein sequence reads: CATSRHEKPGYTEAFF. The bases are TGTGCCACCAGCAGACATGAAAAACCAGGATACACTGAAGCTTTCTTT.